This T cell receptor (beta chain) was obtained from a study of T cells after yellow fever vaccination. About the study: The SMART-Seq v4 Ultra Low Input method served to prepare the low-cell-number fractions.

General study points: High-abundance clonotypes from the bulk population could contaminate FACS-sorted repertoires. Though it reached lower strength, the secondary response hit its peak faster, day 5 versus 15.

The length of the CDR3 is 15 residues. V lost 3 bases and J lost 5, with 16 bases in between. Germline V gene lookup returns CDR1 ENHRY and CDR2 SYGVKD. With respect to this clonotype: Its matching antigen is unknown.

TCR cDNA, made by 5'RACE template switching, carried an added universal primer site and UMIs. TCRdb used MiXCR to reprocess the 5' RACE reads, holding one entry per CDR3 protein. The sample holds hundreds of thousands of distinct CDR3 sequences, less than 9.5% seen once. This sample comprised PBMCs, obtained approximately 47 days after the first yellow fever vaccination. The sequence derives from a man aged 18 to 29 who received the YFV17D yellow fever vaccine. The V call is TRBV10-3, the J call TRBJ2-5; maybe TRBD1 (7 bases). The CDR3, as DNA: TGTGCCATCAGTGAACCCAGCAGGGGGGATGAGACCCAGTACTTC. It translates to CAISEPSRGDETQYF.